The entry that follows covers one T cell receptor (beta chain) sequence. After removal of 8 bases from V and 0 bases from J, the junction contained 10 bases not matched to a gene. In germline, CDR1 is SNHLY, CDR2 FYNNEI. This CDR3 comprises 18 residues. Only CD45RO-negative cells positively selected for CCR7 counted as naive CD8 cells, so terminally differentiated effector memory CD45RA+ cells were excluded. Only in-frame clones appear in the TCRdb table, and some are missing; sequencing was by immunoSEQ multiplex PCR. The sample lists approximately 590,000 clones, over 95% occurring once. The sample is drawn from a study of shared clonotypes between healthy human individuals. Looking at the study overall: Two women and a few men aged 18 to 49 served as donors.

The chain couples TRBV2 to TRBJ2-4, with 13 positions matching TRBD2. The clonotype originates from a woman aged 25 to 39 in good health. Specimen: naive CD8+ T cells sorted from blood. The CDR3 DNA reads TGTGCCAGCGTCCTTTCGGGACTAGCGGGGCTAGCCAAAAACATTCAGTACTTC. Translating gives CASVLSGLAGLAKNIQYF.